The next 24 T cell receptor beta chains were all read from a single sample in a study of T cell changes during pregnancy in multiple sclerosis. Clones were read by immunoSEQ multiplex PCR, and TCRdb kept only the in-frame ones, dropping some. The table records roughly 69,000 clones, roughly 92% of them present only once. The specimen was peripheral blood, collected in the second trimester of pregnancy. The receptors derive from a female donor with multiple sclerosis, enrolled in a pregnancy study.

In nucleotides, the CDR3 is TGTGCCAGCAGCTTAGAGACTAGTCCGCAGTATTTT. Protein: CASSLETSPQYF. The chain uses TRBV11-3 and TRBJ2-3; possibly TRBD2 for D (6 bases). The CDR3 covers 12 residues. In germline, CDR1 is SGHNT, CDR2 YENEEA. Trimming cost V 0 bases and J 10 bases, with 8 bases left between them.

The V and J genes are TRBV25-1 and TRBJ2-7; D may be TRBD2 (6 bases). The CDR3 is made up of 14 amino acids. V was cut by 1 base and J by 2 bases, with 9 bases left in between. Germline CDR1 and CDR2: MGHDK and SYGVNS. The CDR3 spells CASSEFGGTYEQYF. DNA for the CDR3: TGTGCCAGCAGTGAATTTGGAGGGACCTACGAGCAGTACTTC.

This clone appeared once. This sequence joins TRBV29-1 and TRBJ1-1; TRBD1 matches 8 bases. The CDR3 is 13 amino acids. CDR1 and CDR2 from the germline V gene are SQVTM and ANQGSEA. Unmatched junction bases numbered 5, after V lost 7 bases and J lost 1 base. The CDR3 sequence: CSARGTGNTEAFF. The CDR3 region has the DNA TGCAGCGCCCGCGGGACAGGGAACACTGAAGCTTTCTTT.

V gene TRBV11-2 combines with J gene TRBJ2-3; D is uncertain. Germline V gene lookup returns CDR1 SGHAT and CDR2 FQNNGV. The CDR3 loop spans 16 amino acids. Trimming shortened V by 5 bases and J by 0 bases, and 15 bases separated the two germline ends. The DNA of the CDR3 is TGTGCCAGCAGCCCCCCCCGACTGTCTAGCACAGATACGCAGTATTTT. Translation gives CASSPPRLSSTDTQYF.

CDR3 DNA: TGTGCCACCCGAGATGGGGGCGCCTACGAGCAGTACTTC. The encoded protein is CATRDGGAYEQYF. The chain is built from TRBV27 and TRBJ2-7; tentatively, D is TRBD1 (6 bases). V shed 10 bases and J shed 2 bases, with 15 bases lying between them. Germline V gene lookup returns CDR1 MNHEY and CDR2 SMNVEV (reference sequence). The CDR3 extends over 13 amino acids.

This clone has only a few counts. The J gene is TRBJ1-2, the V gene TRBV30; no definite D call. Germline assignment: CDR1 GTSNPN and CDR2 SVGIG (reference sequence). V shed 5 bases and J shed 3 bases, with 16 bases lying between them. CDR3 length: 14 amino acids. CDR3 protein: CAWVRGSRDYGYTF. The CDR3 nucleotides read TGTGCCTGGGTCCGGGGTAGTAGGGACTATGGCTACACCTTC.

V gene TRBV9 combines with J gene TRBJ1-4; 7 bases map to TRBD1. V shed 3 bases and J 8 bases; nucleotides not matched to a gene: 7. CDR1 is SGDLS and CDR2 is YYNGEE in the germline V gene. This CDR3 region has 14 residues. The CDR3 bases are TGTGCCAGCAGCGCGGGGGACAGTCACGAAAAACTGTTTTTT. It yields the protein CASSAGDSHEKLFF.

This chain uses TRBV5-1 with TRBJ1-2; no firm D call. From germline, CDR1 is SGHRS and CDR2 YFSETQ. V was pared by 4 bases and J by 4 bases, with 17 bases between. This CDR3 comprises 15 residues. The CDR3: CASSRAPLDPYGYTF. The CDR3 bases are TGCGCCAGCAGCCGAGCACCCCTAGATCCCTATGGCTACACCTTC. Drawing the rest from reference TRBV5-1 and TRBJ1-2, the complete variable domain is KAGVTQTPRYLIKTRGQQVTLSCSPISGHRSVSWYQQTPGQGLQFLFEYFSETQRNKGNFPGRFSGRQFSNSRSEMNVSTLELGDSALYLCASSRAPLDPYGYTFGSGTRLTVV.

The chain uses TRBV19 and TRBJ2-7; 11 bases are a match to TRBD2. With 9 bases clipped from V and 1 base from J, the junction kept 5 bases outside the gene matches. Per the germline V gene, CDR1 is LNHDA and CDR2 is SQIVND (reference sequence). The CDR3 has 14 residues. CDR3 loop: CASRVAGGSYEQYF. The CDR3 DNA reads TGTGCCAGCAGAGTAGCGGGAGGGTCCTACGAGCAGTACTTC.

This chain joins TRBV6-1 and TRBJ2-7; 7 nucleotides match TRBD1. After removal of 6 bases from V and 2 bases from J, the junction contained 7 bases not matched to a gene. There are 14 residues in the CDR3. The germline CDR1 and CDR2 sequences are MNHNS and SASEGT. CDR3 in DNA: TGTGCCAGCAGGAGCCCGGGACAGACCTACGAGCAGTACTTC. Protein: CASRSPGQTYEQYF.

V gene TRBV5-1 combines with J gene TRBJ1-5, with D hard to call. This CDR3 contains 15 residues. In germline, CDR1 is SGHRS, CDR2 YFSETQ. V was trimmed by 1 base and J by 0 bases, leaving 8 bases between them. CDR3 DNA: TGCGCCAGCAGCTTGCGCGCTGGTAGCAATCAGCCCCAGCATTTT. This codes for CASSLRAGSNQPQHF.

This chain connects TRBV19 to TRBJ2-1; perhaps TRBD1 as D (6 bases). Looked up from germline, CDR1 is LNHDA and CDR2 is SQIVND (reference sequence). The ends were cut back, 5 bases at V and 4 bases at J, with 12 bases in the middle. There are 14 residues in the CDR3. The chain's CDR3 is CASSRTVLYNEQFF. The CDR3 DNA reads TGTGCCAGTAGTCGGACAGTCCTATACAATGAGCAGTTCTTC. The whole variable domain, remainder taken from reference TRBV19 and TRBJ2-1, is DGGITQSPKYLFRKEGQNVTLSCEQNLNHDAMYWYRQDPGQGLRLIYYSQIVNDFQKGDIAEGYSVSREKKESFPLTVTSAQKNPTAFYLCASSRTVLYNEQFFGPGTRLTVL.

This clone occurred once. CDR3 DNA: TGTGCCAGCAGCGACCCGGGGACAGGGCTCAACGAGCAGTACTTC. Translation: CASSDPGTGLNEQYF. V is TRBV7-6 and J is TRBJ2-7, with 9 bases identical to TRBD1. The CDR3 totals 15 residues. Germline-derived CDR1 and CDR2 are SGHVS and FNYEAQ. Trimming at V came to 5 bases and at J to 5 bases, leaving 10 bases not matched to a gene. Full variable domain (remainder filled in from reference TRBV7-6 and TRBJ2-7): GAGVSQSPRYKVTKRGQDVALRCDPISGHVSLYWYRQALGQGPEFLTYFNYEAQQDKSGLPNDRFSAERPEGSISTLTIQRTEQRDSAMYRCASSDPGTGLNEQYFGPGTRLTVT.

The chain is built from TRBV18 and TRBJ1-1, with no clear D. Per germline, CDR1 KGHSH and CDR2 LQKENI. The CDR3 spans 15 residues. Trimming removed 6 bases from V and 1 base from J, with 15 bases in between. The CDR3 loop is CASSSAALANTEAFF. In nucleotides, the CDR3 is TGTGCCAGCTCGTCCGCGGCCCTGGCGAACACTGAAGCTTTCTTT.

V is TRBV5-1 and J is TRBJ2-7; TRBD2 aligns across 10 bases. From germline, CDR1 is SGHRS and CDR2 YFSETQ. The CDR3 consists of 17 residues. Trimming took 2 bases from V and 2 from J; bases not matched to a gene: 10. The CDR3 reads CASSLRTSGNSAYEQYF. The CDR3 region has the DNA TGCGCCAGCAGCTTACGTACTAGCGGGAATAGCGCCTACGAGCAGTACTTC.

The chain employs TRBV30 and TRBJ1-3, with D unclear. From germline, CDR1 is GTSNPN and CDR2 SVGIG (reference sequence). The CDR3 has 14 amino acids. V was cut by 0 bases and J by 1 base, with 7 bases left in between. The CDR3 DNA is TGTGCCTGGAGTGTAAGCGGATCTGGAAACACCATATATTTT. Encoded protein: CAWSVSGSGNTIYF.

The CDR3: CASSLGQGNTIYF. The CDR3, as DNA: TGTGCCAGCAGCTTGGGACAGGGAAACACCATATATTTT. This chain joins TRBV5-6 and TRBJ1-3, with D tentatively TRBD1 (5 bases). Trimming left V 0 bases short and J 4 bases short, with 5 bases between. Germline CDR1 is SGHDT and CDR2 is YYEEEE. CDR3 length equals 13 residues.

The CDR3 nucleotides read TGTGCCTGGAGTGGACAGGGGAATAGCTACGAGCAGTACTTC. This codes for CAWSGQGNSYEQYF. The rearrangement joins TRBV30 to TRBJ2-7, with 8 bases lining up with TRBD1. The CDR3 totals 14 residues. V gave up 1 base and J gave up 3 bases; unmatched junction bases: 5. Germline loops: CDR1 GTSNPN, CDR2 SVGIG (reference sequence). Complete variable domain (other parts from reference TRBV30 and TRBJ2-7): SQTIHQWPATLVQPVGSPLSLECTVEGTSNPNLYWYRQAAGRGLQLLFYSVGIGQISSEVPQNLSASRPQDRQFILSSKKLLLSDSGFYLCAWSGQGNSYEQYFGPGTRLTVT.

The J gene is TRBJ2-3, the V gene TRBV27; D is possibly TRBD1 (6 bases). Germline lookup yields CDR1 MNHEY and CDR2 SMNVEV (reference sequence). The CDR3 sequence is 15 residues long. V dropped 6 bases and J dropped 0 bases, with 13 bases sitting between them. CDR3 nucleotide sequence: TGTGCCAGCAGCACCGGGACAATAAGCACAGATACGCAGTATTTT. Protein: CASSTGTISTDTQYF.

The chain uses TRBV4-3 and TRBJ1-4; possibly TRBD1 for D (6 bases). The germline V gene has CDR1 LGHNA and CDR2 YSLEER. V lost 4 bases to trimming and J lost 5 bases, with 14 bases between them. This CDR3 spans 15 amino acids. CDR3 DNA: TGCGCCAGCAGCCGAACAGGGACATCCAATGAAAAACTGTTTTTT. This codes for CASSRTGTSNEKLFF.

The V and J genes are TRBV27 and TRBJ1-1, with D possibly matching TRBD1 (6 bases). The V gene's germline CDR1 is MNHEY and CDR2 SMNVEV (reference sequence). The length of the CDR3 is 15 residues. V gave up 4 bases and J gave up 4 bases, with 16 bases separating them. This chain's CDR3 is CASSSSGAPGTEAFF. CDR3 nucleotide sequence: TGTGCCAGCAGTTCCTCAGGGGCCCCGGGCACTGAAGCTTTCTTT.

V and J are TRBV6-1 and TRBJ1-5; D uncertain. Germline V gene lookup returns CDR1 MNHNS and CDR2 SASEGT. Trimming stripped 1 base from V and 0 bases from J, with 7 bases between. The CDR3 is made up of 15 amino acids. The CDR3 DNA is TGTGCCAGCAGTGAAGTAGCTTATAGCAATCAGCCCCAGCATTTT. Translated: CASSEVAYSNQPQHF.

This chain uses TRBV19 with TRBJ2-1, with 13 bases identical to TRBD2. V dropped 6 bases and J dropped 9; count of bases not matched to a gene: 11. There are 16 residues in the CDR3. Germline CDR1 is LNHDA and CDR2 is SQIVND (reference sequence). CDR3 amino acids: CASSSVGTSGAAEQFF. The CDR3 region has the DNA TGTGCCAGTAGCTCGGTGGGGACTAGCGGGGCCGCTGAGCAGTTCTTC.

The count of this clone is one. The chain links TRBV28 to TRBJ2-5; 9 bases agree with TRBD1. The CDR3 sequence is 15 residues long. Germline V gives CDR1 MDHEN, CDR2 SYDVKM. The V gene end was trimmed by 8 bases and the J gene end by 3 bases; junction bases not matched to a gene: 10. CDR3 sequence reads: CASRTGGAFEETQYF. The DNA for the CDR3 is TGTGCCAGCCGAACAGGGGGCGCCTTTGAAGAGACCCAGTACTTC.